A single sample gave rise to the 26 T cell receptor beta chains below, sequenced in a study of cytomegalovirus exposure and HLA in healthy donors (dated by TCRdb to 2017 to 2019). The receptor library was made with the immunoSEQ multiplex PCR assay. For the multiplex PCR, a mixture combining 60 forward primers for TCR Vbeta segments and 13 reverse primers for TCR Jbeta segments was used. What TCRdb holds here is the immuneACCESS table cut down to in-frame rearrangements. Part of the clones is not present; checked against another copy, under half of the missing clones reflect an unresolved V gene, and the others are unexplained. The sample includes approximately 89,000 clones, with roughly 80% observed a single time. The leading ten clones occupy around 3.5% of the sample. Material for sequencing was PBMCs. All receptors come from a man aged 25-45 years in good health and CMV-seronegative.

The chain carries TRBV5-1 and TRBJ2-7; maybe TRBD1 (6 bases). Deletions cut 1 base from V and 2 bases from J, with 19 bases between. The V gene's germline CDR1 is SGHRS and CDR2 YFSETQ. The CDR3 covers 17 residues. CDR3 nucleotide sequence: TGCGCCAGCAGCTTGACGGACAGAGGCTCGACTACCTACGAGCAGTACTTC. It encodes CASSLTDRGSTTYEQYF.

The chain joins TRBV6-5 to TRBJ2-7; D perhaps matches TRBD2 (5 bases). This CDR3 is built from 15 residues. Per germline, CDR1 MNHEY and CDR2 SVGAGI. With 0 bases removed from V and 2 bases from J, the gap between germline ends came to 11 bases. DNA for the CDR3: TGTGCCAGCAGTTACTCGGGAGCGTCCGCCTACGAGCAGTACTTC. Translated, it gives CASSYSGASAYEQYF.

This rearrangement joins TRBV19 to TRBJ2-5; TRBD2 might be the D (6 bases). This CDR3 contains 16 residues. CDR1 is LNHDA and CDR2 is SQIVND in the germline V gene (reference sequence). V was shortened by 5 bases and J by 5 bases, with 21 bases between the two germline ends. The CDR3 sequence: CASSGGTARGGETQYF. CDR3 bases: TGTGCCAGTAGTGGCGGGACGGCCCGTGGGGGTGAGACCCAGTACTTC.

The genes are TRBV2 and TRBJ2-4; tentatively, D is TRBD1 (6 bases). The CDR3 runs to 14 residues. Germline assignment: CDR1 SNHLY and CDR2 FYNNEI. V lost 6 bases and J lost 4, with 13 bases in between. In nucleotides, the CDR3 is TGTGCCAGCAGCGGGACATTCGGAAAAAACATTCAGTACTTC. Translation: CASSGTFGKNIQYF.

V gene TRBV7-8 combines with J gene TRBJ2-7; 11 nucleotides agree with TRBD2. Germline-derived CDR1 and CDR2 are SGHVS and FQNEAQ. J gave up 4 bases and V 5 bases, and 10 bases lay outside the gene matches. This CDR3 comprises 16 residues. DNA for the CDR3: TGTGCCAGCAGCGAGACGATACTAGCGGGAGAATACGAGCAGTACTTC. Protein sequence: CASSETILAGEYEQYF.

The chain has TRBV28 and TRBJ2-7; 8 bases line up with TRBD2. CDR1 and CDR2 from the germline V gene are MDHEN and SYDVKM. This CDR3 comprises 13 residues. The junction had 9 bases not matched to a gene; V was cut back by 10 bases and J by 4 bases. DNA for the CDR3: TGTGCCACCCGGGAGGGGGGGGAGTACGAGCAGTACTTC. It is translated as CATREGGEYEQYF.

The V and J genes are TRBV14 and TRBJ2-2; 8 nucleotides agree with TRBD1. Germline assignment: CDR1 SGHDN and CDR2 FVKESK. CDR3 length equals 18 residues. Germline trimming cut 4 bases from V and 4 bases from J; bases unmatched to any gene: 14. The CDR3 here is CASSPREDRAGGTGELFF. CDR3 nucleotide sequence: TGTGCCAGCAGCCCTCGAGAGGACAGGGCAGGGGGCACCGGGGAGCTGTTTTTT.

This chain uses TRBV4-3 with TRBJ1-4, with 8 bases identical to TRBD1. The J segment lost 8 bases and the V segment lost 1 base, leaving 3 bases of the junction unmatched. The CDR3 spans 14 residues. Per germline, CDR1 LGHNA and CDR2 YSLEER. CDR3 nucleotides: TGCGCCAGCAGCCAAGGGACAGGGCGAGAAAAACTGTTTTTT. It yields the protein CASSQGTGREKLFF.

V gene TRBV6-1 combines with J gene TRBJ1-2; D not resolved. V shed 6 bases and J shed 3 bases, with 8 bases lying between them. Germline CDR1 and CDR2: MNHNS and SASEGT. This CDR3 region has 12 residues. The CDR3: CASRRSDYGYTF. CDR3 nucleotides: TGTGCCAGCAGGAGGTCAGACTATGGCTACACCTTC.

This rearrangement joins TRBV7-2 to TRBJ1-1; D call uncertain. Germline CDR1 and CDR2: SGHTA and FQGNSA. The CDR3 is made up of 13 amino acids. V was cut by 11 bases and J by 0 bases, with 13 bases left in between. The CDR3 sequence: CASVAGMNTEAFF. DNA of the CDR3: TGTGCCTCGGTGGCGGGAATGAACACTGAAGCTTTCTTT.

The chain carries TRBV5-6 and TRBJ2-1; TRBD2 matches 8 bases. The CDR3 runs to 14 residues. Germline lookup yields CDR1 SGHDT and CDR2 YYEEEE. V trimming: 4 bases; J trimming: 7 bases; junction bases outside the gene matches: 7. In DNA form, the CDR3 reads TGTGCCAGCAGCCTCGGGGGGGCCCGTAATGAGCAGTTCTTC. Residues: CASSLGGARNEQFF.

The V and J genes are TRBV19 and TRBJ1-3; D ambiguous. The germline gives CDR1 LNHDA, CDR2 SQIVND (reference sequence). This CDR3 is built from 15 residues. Trimming took 3 bases from V and 2 from J, leaving 11 bases between them. CDR3 loop: CASSMARVTGNTIYF. The DNA for the CDR3 is TGTGCCAGTAGTATGGCACGGGTTACTGGAAACACCATATATTTT.

The rearrangement joins TRBV7-9 to TRBJ1-3; 9 bases align to TRBD1. Trimming at V came to 2 bases and at J to 6 bases, leaving 2 bases not matched to a gene. This CDR3 contains 14 residues. Germline CDR1 is SEHNR and CDR2 is FQNEAQ (reference sequence). The CDR3 sequence: CASSLKQGANTIYF. As DNA, the CDR3 is TGTGCCAGCAGCTTAAAACAGGGGGCAAACACCATATATTTT.

This chain links TRBV27 with TRBJ2-7; D remains unclear. V shed 4 bases and J shed 3 bases, with 4 bases lying between them. This CDR3 has 11 amino acids. Germline CDR1 is MNHEY and CDR2 is SMNVEV (reference sequence). The CDR3 DNA reads as TGTGCCAGCAGTTCCAACTACGAGCAGTACTTC. This gives the protein CASSSNYEQYF.

V gene TRBV2 combines with J gene TRBJ2-5; D unresolved. Germline V gives CDR1 SNHLY, CDR2 FYNNEI. Trimming took 4 bases from V and 2 from J, leaving 2 bases between them. The CDR3 contains 11 residues. In DNA, the CDR3 is TGTGCCAGCAGTGCGCAAGAGACCCAGTACTTC. This encodes CASSAQETQYF.

The rearrangement uses TRBV18 and TRBJ2-7; 7 bases match TRBD1. This CDR3 is 15 amino acids long. V lost 4 bases, J lost 3 bases, and 9 bases stayed unmatched. Germline values: CDR1 KGHSH, CDR2 LQKENI. The CDR3 DNA reads TGTGCCAGCTCACTCCACCGGGACAGCCTCTACGAGCAGTACTTC. This encodes CASSLHRDSLYEQYF.

The rearrangement links TRBV4-3 to TRBJ2-2; 8 bases are a match to TRBD1. Germline CDR1 is LGHNA and CDR2 is YSLEER. The trim removed 4 bases at V and 2 bases at J, leaving 3 bases unmatched. The CDR3 has 15 amino acids. The CDR3 loop is CASSPGQVNTGELFF. CDR3 in DNA: TGCGCCAGCAGCCCGGGACAGGTCAACACCGGGGAGCTGTTTTTT.

The chain couples TRBV7-2 to TRBJ1-5; D gene unclear. V lost 4 bases to trimming and J lost 0 bases, with 7 bases between them. CDR3 length: 14 residues. Germline V gene lookup returns CDR1 SGHTA and CDR2 FQGNSA. In DNA, the CDR3 is TGTGCCAGCAGCTCGTCCCCTAGCAATCAGCCCCAGCATTTT. Translating gives CASSSSPSNQPQHF.

The chain recombines TRBV27 with TRBJ2-2, with 8 bases aligning to TRBD1. The J segment lost 1 base and the V segment lost 5 bases, leaving 6 bases of the junction unmatched. Germline CDR1 reads MNHEY; CDR2 reads SMNVEV (reference sequence). The CDR3 has 16 amino acids. CDR3 sequence: CASSPRGTGNTGELFF. The CDR3 coding sequence is TGTGCCAGCAGTCCCAGGGGGACAGGGAACACCGGGGAGCTGTTTTTT.

The chain uses TRBV5-1 and TRBJ2-3, with D perhaps TRBD2 (6 bases). Looked up from germline, CDR1 is SGHRS and CDR2 is YFSETQ. V lost 5 bases and J lost 4, with 14 bases in between. The CDR3 is 14 residues long. The CDR3 nucleotides read TGCGCCAGCAGTCTGGGGGGTCCCCCAGATACGCAGTATTTT. Translating gives CASSLGGPPDTQYF.

The gene calls are TRBV27 and TRBJ2-4; 8 positions match TRBD2. Germline V gives CDR1 MNHEY, CDR2 SMNVEV (reference sequence). V was pared by 2 bases and J by 8 bases, with 5 bases of the junction left unmatched. CDR3 length: 14 amino acids. The CDR3 bases are TGTGCCAGCAGTTTAGCAGCGGGGGTGGACATTCAGTACTTC. As protein: CASSLAAGVDIQYF.

This chain connects TRBV2 to TRBJ2-3, with TRBD2 matching over 7 bases. Germline CDR1 is SNHLY and CDR2 is FYNNEI. The V segment lost 3 bases and the J segment 1 base; nucleotides outside the gene matches: 4. The CDR3 has 15 amino acids. In DNA, the CDR3 is TGTGCCAGCAGTGATCCGGGAGGACGCACAGATACGCAGTATTTT. The encoded protein is CASSDPGGRTDTQYF.

This clone is labeled as medium-sized. CDR3 sequence (DNA): TGTGCCAGCCAAGTACCGGGACTACGAGAAAAACTGTTTTTT. This gives the protein CASQVPGLREKLFF. J is TRBJ1-4 and V is TRBV25-1, with D possibly TRBD1 on 5 matching bases. This CDR3 spans 14 amino acids. With 8 bases removed from V and 8 bases from J, the gap between germline ends came to 18 bases. Germline V lookup: CDR1 MGHDK, CDR2 SYGVNS.

This clone was seen more than once but under ten times. V is TRBV5-4 and J is TRBJ1-6; TRBD1 matches at 11 bases. CDR3 length equals 15 residues. The junction had 3 bases not matched to a gene; V was cut back by 2 bases and J by 8 bases. Germline loops: CDR1 SGHNT, CDR2 YYREEE (reference sequence). The CDR3 loop reads CASSFGQGADSPLHF. Here the CDR3 DNA reads TGTGCCAGCAGCTTCGGACAGGGGGCGGATTCACCCCTCCACTTT.

This chain connects TRBV4-1 to TRBJ1-4, with 7 bases that match TRBD1. The CDR3 runs 18 residues. Trimming at V came to 0 bases and at J to 5 bases, leaving 12 bases not matched to a gene. Germline V CDR1 and CDR2: MGHRA, YSYEKL. The CDR3 sequence is CASSQDKWDSLGNEKLFF. The CDR3 region has the DNA TGCGCCAGCAGCCAAGATAAATGGGACAGCCTCGGCAATGAAAAACTGTTTTTT.

This sequence joins TRBV10-1 and TRBJ2-7, with 9 bases that match TRBD2. There are 15 residues in the CDR3. Per germline, CDR1 WNHNN and CDR2 SYGVQD (reference sequence). V dropped 3 bases and J dropped 3; count of bases not matched to a gene: 6. CDR3 sequence (DNA): TGCGCCAGCAGTGAATCCGCTAGCGGGGTCTACGAGCAGTACTTC. Encoded protein: CASSESASGVYEQYF.